This paragraph covers one TCR beta chain sequence. These data come from a study of blood T cell repertoires in COVID-19. Deletions cut 0 bases from V and 1 base from J, with 7 bases between. This CDR3 contains 14 residues. Germline assignment: CDR1 LNHNV and CDR2 YYDKDF (reference sequence). Measured with immunoSEQ multiplex PCR; TCRdb has only the in-frame clones, and not every one. The sample contains about 380,000 clones, 88% of which appear only once. Sequenced: PBMCs or T cells enriched from blood (not recorded which). The sequence came from a young woman who had recovered from COVID-19. The rearrangement links TRBV15 to TRBJ2-7, with D possibly being TRBD2 (6 bases). The CDR3 here is CATSREGLSYEQYF. In DNA, the CDR3 is TGTGCCACCAGCAGAGAAGGACTATCCTACGAGCAGTACTTC.